Following are 2 T cell receptor beta chains from one sample sequenced in a study of T cell responses to AZD1222 COVID-19 vaccine. Repertoires were generated with immunoSEQ multiplex PCR, while TCRdb's copy carries only in-frame clones and drops some. The repertoire consists of about 150,000 clones, with roughly 89% occurring once and the leading ten covering roughly 7.6%. The sequences come from peripheral blood, collected 28 days after the second dose of the MenACWY control vaccine. All receptors come from an adult who received the MenACWY meningococcal vaccine as a control.

The chain carries TRBV19 and TRBJ1-4; maybe TRBD1 (6 bases). This CDR3 contains 14 residues. Germline V CDR1 and CDR2: LNHDA, SQIVND (reference sequence). Trimming cost V 8 bases and J 0 bases, with 10 bases left between them. The CDR3, as DNA: TGTGCCAGTTCCGAGGGGGCAACTAATGAAAAACTGTTTTTT. This encodes CASSEGATNEKLFF.

V and J are TRBV5-1 and TRBJ2-1; D is tentatively TRBD1 or TRBD2 (5 bases each). CDR1 is SGHRS and CDR2 is YFSETQ in the germline V gene. V was cut by 0 bases and J by 0 bases, with 10 bases left in between. This CDR3 is built from 16 residues. CDR3 sequence (DNA): TGCGCCAGCAGCTTGGGAGGGGCCGGCTCCTACAATGAGCAGTTCTTC. Translated: CASSLGGAGSYNEQFF.